A selection of T cell receptor beta chains follows, all from one sample in a study of early T cells in non-severe SARS-CoV-2 infection. In TCRdb, the 5' RACE reads were re-called with MiXCR into one record per CDR3 protein. Among around 61,000 distinct CDR3 sequences listed, 10% to 13% were seen once. The material sequenced was whole blood. The source of these receptors is an adult who was a healthcare worker with PCR-confirmed SARS-CoV-2 infection or an uninfected control (not recorded which). Both conserved end residues are part of each CDR3. Each record gives: D gene, clone size, V gene, J gene, CDR3 protein, CDR3 DNA. D genes are given only for firm matches. Size values are once, few and many counts, or a class for expanded clones, and some rows have none.

NA,many,TRBV20-1,TRBJ2-2,CSARSPGRNTGELFF,TGCAGTGCTAGATCCCCGGGACGAAACACCGGGGAGCTGTTTTTT
TRBD2,few,TRBV5-6,TRBJ2-3,CASSLTGGAEDF,TGTGCCAGCAGCTTGACCGGGGGGGCAGAGGATTTT
TRBD2,NA,TRBV20-1,TRBJ2-3,CSARLAGGLDTQYF,TGCAGTGCTAGGCTAGCGGGGGGGCTGGATACGCAGTATTTT
NA,many,TRBV5-1,TRBJ1-1,CASSLGYTEAFF,TGCGCCAGCAGCTTAGGGTATACTGAAGCTTTCTTT
NA,NA,TRBV4-1,TRBJ2-7,CASSQDIRSQGRYEQYF,TGCGCCAGCAGCCAAGATATCCGTAGCCAGGGAAGGTACGAGCAGTACTTC
NA,many,TRBV12-5,TRBJ2-1,CASGQPYNEQFF,TGTGCTAGCGGACAGCCCTACAATGAGCAGTTCTTC
TRBD2,NA,TRBV7-2,TRBJ2-3,CASSLGLAGPFDTQYF,TGTGCCAGCAGCTTAGGACTAGCGGGACCTTTTGATACGCAGTATTTT
NA,NA,TRBV6-5,TRBJ1-6,CASSYSMAGGYNSPLHF,TGTGCCAGCAGTTACTCGATGGCAGGCGGCTATAATTCACCCCTCCACTTT
NA,many,TRBV11-2,TRBJ2-1,CASSLSSREQFF,TGTGCCAGCAGCTTATCATCGCGTGAGCAGTTCTTC
NA,many,TRBV20-1,TRBJ1-2,CSASGGSYGYTF,TGCAGTGCTAGTGGGGGCAGCTATGGCTACACCTTC
NA,few,TRBV10-3,TRBJ2-7,CAITEDMGSEQYF,TGTGCCATCACTGAAGACATGGGGTCCGAGCAGTACTTC
NA,NA,TRBV7-6,TRBJ2-3,CASSLGLRSEASTDTQYF,TGTGCCAGCAGCTTAGGCCTTCGGTCGGAGGCTAGCACAGATACGCAGTATTTT
TRBD1,many,TRBV7-3,TRBJ2-5,CASSSPGTGQETQYF,TGTGCCAGCAGCTCGCCCGGGACAGGCCAAGAGACCCAGTACTTC
NA,NA,TRBV9,TRBJ2-7,CASGDFYEQYF,TGTGCCAGCGGGGACTTCTACGAGCAGTACTTC
NA,many,TRBV9,TRBJ1-3,CASSGWMGETENTIYF,TGTGCCAGCAGCGGGTGGATGGGGGAGACCGAAAACACCATATATTTT
TRBD1,few,TRBV29-1,TRBJ1-3,CSVAGQGGNTIYF,TGCAGCGTTGCGGGACAGGGGGGAAACACCATATATTTT
NA,NA,TRBV10-2,TRBJ1-1,CASSERTISEAFF,TGCGCCAGCAGTGAGCGGACCATCAGCGAAGCTTTCTTT
TRBD1,few,TRBV7-2,TRBJ2-2,CASSYTAGRGRAGELFF,TGTGCCAGCAGCTACACCGCGGGCAGGGGGCGTGCCGGGGAGCTGTTTTTT
TRBD1,NA,TRBV29-1,TRBJ2-7,CSVEDLRTGGYEQYF,TGCAGCGTTGAAGATCTTCGGACAGGGGGGTACGAGCAGTACTTC
NA,NA,TRBV7-7,TRBJ2-2,CASSPDIRNTGELFF,TGTGCTAGCAGCCCCGACATTCGGAACACCGGGGAGCTGTTTTTT
NA,many,TRBV7-2,TRBJ1-2,CASSLESRIYGYTF,TGTGCCAGCAGCTTAGAGAGCAGGATCTATGGCTACACCTTC
NA,few,TRBV6-1,TRBJ2-7,CASSGLVEQYF,TGTGCCAGCTCCGGTCTGGTCGAGCAGTACTTC
TRBD1,many,TRBV10-3,TRBJ1-5,CAISGSGPGGDRNQPQHF,TGTGCCATCAGTGGTTCCGGACCAGGGGGCGATCGCAATCAGCCCCAGCATTTT
NA,many,TRBV12-3/TRBV12-4,TRBJ2-5,CASSFRNQETQYF,TGTGCCAGCAGTTTTAGGAACCAAGAGACCCAGTACTTC
TRBD1,many,TRBV2,TRBJ2-4,CASSPGTARLAKNIQYF,TGTGCCAGCAGTCCCGGGACAGCTAGACTAGCCAAAAACATTCAGTACTTC
TRBD1,many,TRBV15,TRBJ2-7,CATSLMRQGADEQYF,TGTGCCACCAGCCTGATGAGGCAGGGGGCGGACGAGCAGTACTTC
NA,few,TRBV20-1,TRBJ1-1,CSARRSYTEAFF,TGCAGTGCTAGAAGATCCTACACTGAAGCTTTCTTT
NA,NA,TRBV6-2/TRBV6-3,TRBJ1-5,CASTVYSNQPQHF,TGTGCCAGCACCGTATATAGCAATCAGCCCCAGCATTTT
NA,many,TRBV7-2,TRBJ2-5,CASSLRFGPQETQYF,TGTGCCAGCAGCTTAAGGTTTGGACCCCAAGAGACCCAGTACTTC
TRBD2,NA,TRBV20-1,TRBJ2-7,CSARDPGTSGASYEQYF,TGCAGTGCTAGAGATCCCGGGACTAGCGGGGCTTCCTACGAGCAGTACTTC
NA,many,TRBV12-3/TRBV12-4,TRBJ1-1,CASSEGRNTEAFF,TGTGCCAGCAGCGAGGGCCGCAACACTGAAGCTTTCTTT
NA,many,TRBV29-1,TRBJ1-2,CSVDLGNYGYTF,TGCAGCGTTGATCTGGGTAACTATGGCTACACCTTC
NA,NA,TRBV12-3/TRBV12-4,TRBJ2-2,CASSLRGLNTGELFF,TGTGCCAGCAGTTTAAGGGGGTTGAACACCGGGGAGCTGTTTTTT
NA,many,TRBV7-7,TRBJ2-5,CASSLARPETQYF,TGTGCTAGCAGCTTAGCCCGCCCAGAGACCCAGTACTTC
NA,few,TRBV29-1,TRBJ1-1,CSVENTEAFF,TGCAGCGTTGAGAACACTGAAGCTTTCTTT
NA,many,TRBV20-1,TRBJ1-1,CSARDIRRGADTEAFF,TGCAGTGCTAGAGATATCCGTAGGGGCGCGGACACTGAAGCTTTCTTT
NA,many,TRBV20-1,TRBJ2-7,CSASTVRGLRSGYEQYF,TGCAGTGCTAGCACAGTTCGGGGTCTTCGGTCTGGCTACGAGCAGTACTTC
NA,many,TRBV10-2,TRBJ2-3,CASSEPLPDTQYF,TGCGCCAGCAGTGAGCCTTTACCAGATACGCAGTATTTT
NA,NA,TRBV18,TRBJ2-6,CASSLLGFSGANVLTF,TGTGCCAGCTCACTCCTGGGTTTCTCTGGGGCCAACGTCCTGACTTTC
NA,few,TRBV30,TRBJ1-1,CAWSVGGRTEAFF,TGTGCCTGGAGTGTAGGGGGGAGGACTGAAGCTTTCTTT
TRBD2,few,TRBV9,TRBJ2-3,CASSARGGKTDTQYF,TGTGCCAGCAGCGCGCGGGGGGGCAAAACAGATACGCAGTATTTT
NA,many,TRBV6-2/TRBV6-3,TRBJ1-5,CASRDGNQPQHF,TGTGCCAGCCGGGACGGGAATCAGCCCCAGCATTTT
NA,many,TRBV5-1,TRBJ1-6,CASSFEGATLHF,TGCGCCAGCAGCTTCGAAGGGGCCACCCTCCACTTT
NA,few,TRBV9,TRBJ1-4,CASSAGRHPVGKLFF,TGTGCCAGCAGCGCCGGCCGTCATCCCGTCGGAAAACTGTTTTTT
TRBD2,NA,TRBV6-5,TRBJ2-1,CASSTASGVRYNEQFF,TGTGCCAGCAGTACGGCTAGCGGGGTTAGATACAATGAGCAGTTCTTC
TRBD1,many,TRBV7-7,TRBJ2-6,CASSSGRGFGANVLTF,TGTGCTAGCAGCTCAGGCAGGGGGTTTGGGGCCAACGTCCTGACTTTC
NA,NA,TRBV6-2/TRBV6-3,TRBJ2-7,CASSYYGPQYEQYF,TGTGCCAGCAGTTACTACGGTCCACAATACGAGCAGTACTTC
TRBD1,many,TRBV11-2,TRBJ2-1,CASSLIIGTGPYLYNEQFF,TGTGCCAGCAGCCTAATTATAGGGACAGGGCCGTATCTATACAATGAGCAGTTCTTC
NA,few,TRBV12-3/TRBV12-4,TRBJ2-7,CASSSTGYHYEQYF,TGTGCCAGCAGTTCCACAGGGTACCACTACGAGCAGTACTTC
NA,few,TRBV9,TRBJ1-2,CASRGGRSGYTF,TGTGCCTCCCGTGGGGGAAGGAGCGGCTACACCTTC
TRBD2,many,TRBV25-1,TRBJ2-3,CASIGGDTQYF,TGTGCCAGCATCGGGGGGGATACGCAGTATTTT
NA,NA,TRBV9,TRBJ1-1,CASSVVSTTEAFF,TGTGCCAGCAGCGTAGTGTCTACCACTGAAGCTTTCTTT
TRBD1,many,TRBV4-3,TRBJ1-1,CASSQEDRGPAEAFF,TGCGCCAGCAGCCAAGAGGACAGGGGGCCGGCTGAAGCTTTCTTT
NA,many,TRBV6-7,TRBJ1-1,CASSFVYRVNTEAFF,TGTGCCAGCAGTTTCGTCTACAGGGTTAACACTGAAGCTTTCTTT
NA,many,TRBV7-2,TRBJ2-5,CASSQGSGEQETQYF,TGTGCCAGCAGCCAGGGGAGCGGGGAACAAGAGACCCAGTACTTC
TRBD1,many,TRBV5-6,TRBJ2-7,CASSGQGYEQYF,TGTGCCAGCAGCGGACAGGGCTACGAGCAGTACTTC
NA,NA,TRBV6-4,TRBJ2-2,CASSGTASTGELFF,TGTGCCAGCAGTGGGACAGCCTCCACCGGGGAGCTGTTTTTT